The rows below give T cell receptor beta chains drawn from one sample of a study of CD8+ T cells in alopecia areata. Libraries were prepared by immunoSEQ multiplex PCR; TCRdb keeps only in-frame clonotypes and omits some of them. The repertoire holds roughly 32,000 clones, with less than 75% as singletons. The sample taken for sequencing was NKG2D-high CD8+ T cells sorted from blood. These receptors all come from a human donor with alopecia areata. Each CDR3 is given with its conserved first and last residue. A D gene is named only where the DNA matches it firmly. Size tells how often a clone was seen (once, few, many) or the class of an expanded clone, and some rows leave it out.

V gene: TRBV7-9; J gene: TRBJ2-7; clone size: .; D gene: .; CDR3 protein: CASSQEWGEQYF; CDR3 DNA: TGTGCCAGCAGCCAGGAATGGGGCGAGCAGTACTTC
V gene: TRBV5-8; J gene: TRBJ2-5; clone size: .; D gene: TRBD2; CDR3 protein: CASSPGLAGGVGETQYF; CDR3 DNA: TGTGCCAGCAGCCCGGGACTAGCGGGAGGGGTCGGAGAGACCCAGTACTTC
V gene: TRBV29-1; J gene: TRBJ2-7; clone size: .; D gene: .; CDR3 protein: CSAASSNYEQYF; CDR3 DNA: TGCAGCGCCGCATCCTCTAACTACGAGCAGTACTTC
V gene: TRBV4-1; J gene: TRBJ1-2; clone size: .; D gene: .; CDR3 protein: CASRFTLGVPNYGYTF; CDR3 DNA: TGCGCCAGCAGGTTCACTTTGGGAGTGCCTAACTATGGCTACACCTTC
V gene: TRBV6-5; J gene: TRBJ1-1; clone size: .; D gene: .; CDR3 protein: CASSLGWNAEAFF; CDR3 DNA: TGTGCCAGCAGTCTAGGGTGGAACGCTGAAGCTTTCTTT
V gene: TRBV7-9; J gene: TRBJ2-1; clone size: .; D gene: TRBD2; CDR3 protein: CASSLPGLAESDEQFF; CDR3 DNA: TGTGCCAGCAGCCTACCTGGACTAGCGGAGTCGGATGAGCAGTTCTTC
V gene: TRBV11-2; J gene: TRBJ2-1; clone size: .; D gene: TRBD2; CDR3 protein: CASSLLIAGGYEQFF; CDR3 DNA: TGTGCCAGCAGCTTGCTGATAGCGGGGGGGTATGAGCAGTTCTTC
V gene: TRBV14; J gene: TRBJ2-1; clone size: .; D gene: .; CDR3 protein: CASSLSYNEQFF; CDR3 DNA: TGTGCCAGCAGCCTCTCCTACAATGAGCAGTTCTTC
V gene: TRBV7-9; J gene: TRBJ2-1; clone size: .; D gene: .; CDR3 protein: CASSPRGGLNEQFF; CDR3 DNA: TGTGCCAGCAGCCCCAGGGGGGGGCTCAATGAGCAGTTCTTC
V gene: TRBV6-5; J gene: TRBJ1-4; clone size: .; D gene: TRBD1; CDR3 protein: CASSYWGTGDEKLFF; CDR3 DNA: TGTGCCAGCAGTTACTGGGGGACAGGAGATGAAAAACTGTTTTTT
V gene: TRBV11-2; J gene: TRBJ2-4; clone size: .; D gene: TRBD1; CDR3 protein: CASRSGGVAKNIQYF; CDR3 DNA: TGTGCCAGCAGGTCAGGGGGAGTAGCCAAAAACATTCAGTACTTC
V gene: TRBV27; J gene: TRBJ1-1; clone size: .; D gene: .; CDR3 protein: CASSLSPPGAFF; CDR3 DNA: TGTGCCAGCAGTTTATCCCCGCCGGGAGCTTTCTTT
V gene: TRBV6-5; J gene: TRBJ2-1; clone size: .; D gene: .; CDR3 protein: CASLGTGNNEQFF; CDR3 DNA: TGTGCCAGCTTGGGGACGGGAAACAATGAGCAGTTCTTC
V gene: TRBV28; J gene: TRBJ2-7; clone size: .; D gene: .; CDR3 protein: CATEGGYEQYF; CDR3 DNA: TGTGCCACCGAGGGAGGCTACGAGCAGTACTTC
V gene: TRBV27; J gene: TRBJ2-3; clone size: .; D gene: .; CDR3 protein: CASSLSRRGRDTQYF; CDR3 DNA: TGTGCCAGCAGTTTATCGAGACGCGGCAGAGATACGCAGTATTTT
V gene: TRBV2; J gene: TRBJ2-1; clone size: .; D gene: .; CDR3 protein: CAREEGLSSYNEQFF; CDR3 DNA: TGTGCCAGGGAGGAGGGTTTAAGCTCCTACAATGAGCAGTTCTTC
V gene: TRBV30; J gene: TRBJ1-1; clone size: .; D gene: TRBD1; CDR3 protein: CAWSVTGGAAEAFF; CDR3 DNA: TGTGCCTGGAGTGTCACAGGGGGCGCGGCCGAAGCTTTCTTT
V gene: TRBV7-9; J gene: TRBJ2-3; clone size: .; D gene: .; CDR3 protein: CASSFGANTQYF; CDR3 DNA: TGTGCCAGCAGCTTCGGCGCAAATACGCAGTATTTT
V gene: TRBV9; J gene: TRBJ2-5; clone size: .; D gene: .; CDR3 protein: CASSVDLIGRAETQYF; CDR3 DNA: TGTGCCAGCAGCGTAGATCTAATCGGTAGGGCGGAGACCCAGTACTTC
V gene: TRBV23-1; J gene: TRBJ1-4; clone size: few; D gene: TRBD1; CDR3 protein: CASSQCGDRGQEKLFF; CDR3 DNA: TGCGCCAGCAGTCAATGTGGGGACAGGGGGCAGGAAAAACTGTTTTTT
V gene: TRBV6-1; J gene: TRBJ2-4; clone size: .; D gene: TRBD1; CDR3 protein: CASSDQWTGRKNIQYF; CDR3 DNA: TGTGCCAGCAGTGATCAGTGGACAGGGCGCAAAAACATTCAGTACTTC
V gene: TRBV28; J gene: TRBJ2-7; clone size: few; D gene: TRBD2; CDR3 protein: CASSFRGLAGYEQYF; CDR3 DNA: TGTGCCAGCAGTTTTCGAGGACTAGCGGGGTACGAGCAGTACTTC